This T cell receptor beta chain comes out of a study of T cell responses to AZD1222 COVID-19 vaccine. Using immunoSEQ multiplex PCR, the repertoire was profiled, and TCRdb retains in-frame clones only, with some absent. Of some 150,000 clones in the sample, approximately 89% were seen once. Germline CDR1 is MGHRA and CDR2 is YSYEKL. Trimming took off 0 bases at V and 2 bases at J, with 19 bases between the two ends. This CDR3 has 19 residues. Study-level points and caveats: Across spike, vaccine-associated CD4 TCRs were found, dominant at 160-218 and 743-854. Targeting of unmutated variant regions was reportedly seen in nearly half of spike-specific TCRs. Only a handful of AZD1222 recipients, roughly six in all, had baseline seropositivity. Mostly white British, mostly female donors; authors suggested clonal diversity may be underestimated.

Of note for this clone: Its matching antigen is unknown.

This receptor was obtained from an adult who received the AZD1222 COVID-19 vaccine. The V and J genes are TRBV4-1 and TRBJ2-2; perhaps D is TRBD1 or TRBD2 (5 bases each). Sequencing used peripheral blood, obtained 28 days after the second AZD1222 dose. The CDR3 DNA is TGCGCCAGCAGCCAAGAGCTTGGGGGAGTCTTTAGAAACACCGGGGAGCTGTTTTTT. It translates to CASSQELGGVFRNTGELFF.